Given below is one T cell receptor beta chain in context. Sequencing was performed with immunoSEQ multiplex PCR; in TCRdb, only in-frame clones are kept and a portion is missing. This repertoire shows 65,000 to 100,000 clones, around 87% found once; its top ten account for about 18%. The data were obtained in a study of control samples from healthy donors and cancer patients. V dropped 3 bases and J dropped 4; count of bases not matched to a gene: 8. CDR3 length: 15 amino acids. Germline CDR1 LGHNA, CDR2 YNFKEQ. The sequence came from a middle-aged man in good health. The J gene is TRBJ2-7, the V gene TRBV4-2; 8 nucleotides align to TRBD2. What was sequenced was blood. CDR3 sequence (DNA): TGTGCCAGCAGCCAGAGGACTAGCAGCTCATACGAGCAGTACTTC. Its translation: CASSQRTSSSYEQYF.